The present TCR beta chain was sequenced within a study of a mutant IDH1 vaccine in newly diagnosed glioma. About the research overall: Eight vaccine injections were given to patients in weeks 1, 3, 5, 7, 11, 15, 19 and 23. Most had both radiotherapy and temozolomide beforehand; others had only one.

Stated time point: week 5, during vaccination. Vaccinated patients received 300 ug of mutant IDH1 20-mer peptide per dose, with topical imiquimod. The germline V gene encodes CDR1 MNHEY and CDR2 SMNVEV (reference sequence). CDR3 length: 14 amino acids. V was cut by 7 bases and J by 0 bases, with 10 bases left in between. Study outcomes and limitations: A vaccine-induced immune response developed in 93.3% of the patients.

With regard to this clone: The antigen remains undetermined.

Method: immunoSEQ multiplex PCR; TCRdb's copy keeps in-frame clones and lacks some. The table has approximately 38,000 clones, 80% to 90% seen once; the top ten hold approximately 1.7%. The specimen comprised PBMCs, sampled from a glioma patient whose treatment included an IDH1 peptide vaccine. The TCR comes from a man aged 35-49 years with glioma. The V gene is TRBV27, the J gene TRBJ1-3; D possibly corresponds to TRBD1 (5 bases). The DNA of the CDR3 is TGTGCCAGCAAGGGGTACGACTCTGGAAACACCATATATTTT. It translates to CASKGYDSGNTIYF.